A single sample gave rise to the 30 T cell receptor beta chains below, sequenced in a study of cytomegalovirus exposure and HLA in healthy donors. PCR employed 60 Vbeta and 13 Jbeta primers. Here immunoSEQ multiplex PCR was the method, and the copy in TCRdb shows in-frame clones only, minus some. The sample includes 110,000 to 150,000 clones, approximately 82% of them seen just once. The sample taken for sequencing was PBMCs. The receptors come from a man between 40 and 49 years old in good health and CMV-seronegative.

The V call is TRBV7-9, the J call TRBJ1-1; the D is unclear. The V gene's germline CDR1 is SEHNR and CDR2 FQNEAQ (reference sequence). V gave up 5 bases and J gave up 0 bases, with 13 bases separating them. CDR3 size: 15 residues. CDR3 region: CASSPRGGMNTEAFF. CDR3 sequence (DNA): TGTGCCAGCAGCCCGCGGGGAGGCATGAACACTGAAGCTTTCTTT.

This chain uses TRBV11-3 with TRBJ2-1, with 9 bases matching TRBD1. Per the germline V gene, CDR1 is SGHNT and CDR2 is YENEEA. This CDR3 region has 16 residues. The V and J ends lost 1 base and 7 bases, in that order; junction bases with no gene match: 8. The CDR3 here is CASSLGEGGTGNEQFF. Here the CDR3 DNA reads TGTGCCAGCAGCTTAGGGGAGGGAGGGACAGGGAATGAGCAGTTCTTC.

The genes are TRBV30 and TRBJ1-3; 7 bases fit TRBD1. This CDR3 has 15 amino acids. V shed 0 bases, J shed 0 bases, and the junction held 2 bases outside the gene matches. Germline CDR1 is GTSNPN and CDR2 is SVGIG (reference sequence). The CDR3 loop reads CAWSVGDSSGNTIYF. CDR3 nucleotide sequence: TGTGCCTGGAGTGTTGGGGACAGCTCTGGAAACACCATATATTTT.

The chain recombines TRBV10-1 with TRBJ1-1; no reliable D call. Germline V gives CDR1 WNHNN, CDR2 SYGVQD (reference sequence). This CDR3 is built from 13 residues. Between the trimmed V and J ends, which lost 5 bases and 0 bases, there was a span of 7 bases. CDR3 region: CASSRQVNTEAFF. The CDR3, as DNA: TGCGCCAGCAGTCGTCAGGTGAACACTGAAGCTTTCTTT.

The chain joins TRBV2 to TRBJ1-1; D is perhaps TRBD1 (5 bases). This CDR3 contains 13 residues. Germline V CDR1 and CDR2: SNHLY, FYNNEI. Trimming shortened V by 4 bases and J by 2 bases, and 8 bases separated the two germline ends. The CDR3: CASSARVNTEAFF. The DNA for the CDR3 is TGTGCCAGCAGTGCCAGGGTTAACACTGAAGCTTTCTTT.

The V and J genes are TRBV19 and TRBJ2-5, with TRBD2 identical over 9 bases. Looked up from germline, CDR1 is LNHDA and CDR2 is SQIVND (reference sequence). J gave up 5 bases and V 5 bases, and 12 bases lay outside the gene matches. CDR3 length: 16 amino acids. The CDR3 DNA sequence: TGTGCCAGTAGTTCCTCTAGGCGGGGGGGCCGTGAGACCCAGTACTTC. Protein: CASSSSRRGGRETQYF.

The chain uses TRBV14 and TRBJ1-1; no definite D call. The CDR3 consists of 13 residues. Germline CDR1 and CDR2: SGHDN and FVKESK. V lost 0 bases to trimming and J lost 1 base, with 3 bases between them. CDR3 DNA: TGTGCCAGCAGCCAAGATAGGAACACTGAAGCTTTCTTT. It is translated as CASSQDRNTEAFF.

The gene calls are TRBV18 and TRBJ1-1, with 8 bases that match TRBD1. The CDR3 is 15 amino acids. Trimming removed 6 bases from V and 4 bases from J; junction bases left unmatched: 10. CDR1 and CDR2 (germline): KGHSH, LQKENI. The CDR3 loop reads CASSLVQGAGTEAFF. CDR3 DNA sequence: TGTGCCAGCTCCCTGGTCCAGGGGGCGGGCACTGAAGCTTTCTTT. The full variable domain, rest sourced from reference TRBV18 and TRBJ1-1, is NAGVMQNPRHLVRRRGQEARLRCSPMKGHSHVYWYRQLPEEGLKFMVYLQKENIIDESGMPKERFSAEFPKEGPSILRIQQVVRGDSAAYFCASSLVQGAGTEAFFGQGTRLTVV.

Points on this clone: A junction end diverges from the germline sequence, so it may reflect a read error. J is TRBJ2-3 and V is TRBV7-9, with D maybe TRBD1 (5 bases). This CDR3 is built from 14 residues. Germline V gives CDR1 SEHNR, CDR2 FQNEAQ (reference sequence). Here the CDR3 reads CSSSTTGGTDTQYF. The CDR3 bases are TGTTCCAGCAGCACCACAGGAGGCACAGATACGCAGTATTTT.

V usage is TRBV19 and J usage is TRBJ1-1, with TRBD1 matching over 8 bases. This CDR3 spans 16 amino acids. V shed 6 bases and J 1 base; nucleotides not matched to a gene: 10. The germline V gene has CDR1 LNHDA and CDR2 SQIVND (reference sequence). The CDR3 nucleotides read TGTGCCAGTAGGCAACGACAGGGGAAGGAGAACACTGAAGCTTTCTTT. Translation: CASRQRQGKENTEAFF.

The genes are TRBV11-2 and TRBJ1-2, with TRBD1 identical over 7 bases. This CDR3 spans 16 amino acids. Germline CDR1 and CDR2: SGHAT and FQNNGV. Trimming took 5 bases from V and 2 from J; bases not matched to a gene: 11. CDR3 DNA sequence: TGTGCCAGCAGCCCCTTGACAGGGTTGGCGAACTATGGCTACACCTTC. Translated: CASSPLTGLANYGYTF.

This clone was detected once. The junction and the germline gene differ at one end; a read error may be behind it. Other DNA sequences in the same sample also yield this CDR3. The CDR3 DNA sequence: TGTGCCAGCAGATTATCCGGGACAGGGGGCGACGAACAGTACTTC. Translation gives CASRLSGTGGDEQYF. The rearrangement links TRBV6-5 to TRBJ2-7; 12 nucleotides match TRBD1. The CDR3 spans 15 residues. Germline CDR1 is MNHEY and CDR2 is SVGAGI.

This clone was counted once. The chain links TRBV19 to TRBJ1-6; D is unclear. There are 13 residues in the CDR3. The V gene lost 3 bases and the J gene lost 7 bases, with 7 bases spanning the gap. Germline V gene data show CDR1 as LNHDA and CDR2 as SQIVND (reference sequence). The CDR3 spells CASSINWNSPLHF. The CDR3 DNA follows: TGTGCCAGTAGTATCAACTGGAATTCACCCCTCCACTTT.

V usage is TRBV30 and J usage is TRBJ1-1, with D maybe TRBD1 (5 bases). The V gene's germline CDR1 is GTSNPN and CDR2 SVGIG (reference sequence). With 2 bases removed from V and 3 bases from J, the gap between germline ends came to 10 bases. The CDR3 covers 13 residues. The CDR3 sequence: CAWSRQMDTEAFF. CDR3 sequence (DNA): TGTGCCTGGAGTAGACAGATGGACACTGAAGCTTTCTTT.

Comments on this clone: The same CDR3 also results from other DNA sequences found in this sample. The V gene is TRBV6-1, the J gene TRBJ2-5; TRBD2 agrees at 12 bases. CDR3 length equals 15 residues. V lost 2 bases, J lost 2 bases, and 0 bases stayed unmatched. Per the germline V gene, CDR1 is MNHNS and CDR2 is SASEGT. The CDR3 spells CASSELAGGQETQYF. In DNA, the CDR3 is TGTGCCAGCAGTGAACTAGCGGGGGGGCAAGAGACCCAGTACTTC.

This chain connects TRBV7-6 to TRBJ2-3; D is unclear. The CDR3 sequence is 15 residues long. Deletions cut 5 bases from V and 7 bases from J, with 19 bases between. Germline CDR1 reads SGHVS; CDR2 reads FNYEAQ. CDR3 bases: TGTGCCAGCAGCCCCGACGGCGGTGGTACAAATACGCAGTATTTT. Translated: CASSPDGGGTNTQYF.

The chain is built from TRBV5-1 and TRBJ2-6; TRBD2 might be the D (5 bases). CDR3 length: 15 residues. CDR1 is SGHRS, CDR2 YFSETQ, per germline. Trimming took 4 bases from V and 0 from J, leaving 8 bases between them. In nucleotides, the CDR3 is TGCGCCAGCAGCCCCGGGAACTCTGGGGCCAACGTCCTGACTTTC. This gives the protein CASSPGNSGANVLTF.

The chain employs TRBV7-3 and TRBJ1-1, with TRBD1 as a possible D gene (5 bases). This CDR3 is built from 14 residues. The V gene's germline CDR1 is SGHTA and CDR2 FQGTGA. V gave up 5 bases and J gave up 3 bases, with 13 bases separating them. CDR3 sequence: CASSATGGDTEAFF. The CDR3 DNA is TGTGCCAGCAGCGCTACAGGTGGGGACACTGAAGCTTTCTTT.

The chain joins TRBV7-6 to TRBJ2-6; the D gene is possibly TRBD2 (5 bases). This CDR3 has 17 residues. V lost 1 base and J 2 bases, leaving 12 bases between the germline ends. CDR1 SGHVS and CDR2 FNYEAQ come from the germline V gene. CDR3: CASSLGVGDAGANVLTF. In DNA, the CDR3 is TGTGCCAGCAGCTTAGGAGTGGGAGATGCTGGGGCCAACGTCCTGACTTTC.

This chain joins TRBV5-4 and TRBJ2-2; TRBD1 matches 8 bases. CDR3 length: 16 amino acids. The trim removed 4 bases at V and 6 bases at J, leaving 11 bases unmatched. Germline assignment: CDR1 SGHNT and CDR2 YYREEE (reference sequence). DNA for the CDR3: TGTGCCAGCAGCGTTTGGAACAGACAGGGGTCCGGGGAGCTGTTTTTT. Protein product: CASSVWNRQGSGELFF.

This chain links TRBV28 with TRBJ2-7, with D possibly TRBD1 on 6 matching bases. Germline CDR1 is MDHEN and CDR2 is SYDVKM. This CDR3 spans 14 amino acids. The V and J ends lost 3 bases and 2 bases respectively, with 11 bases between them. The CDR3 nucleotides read TGTGCCAGCAGTTTGGCCAGGGGTGCCTACGAGCAGTACTTC. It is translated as CASSLARGAYEQYF.

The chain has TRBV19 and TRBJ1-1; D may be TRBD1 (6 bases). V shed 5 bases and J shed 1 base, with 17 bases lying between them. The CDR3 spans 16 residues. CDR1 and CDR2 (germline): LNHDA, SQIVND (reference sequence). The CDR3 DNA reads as TGTGCCAGTAGTCCAAGGGGGGGCTTGGGGAACACTGAAGCTTTCTTT. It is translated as CASSPRGGLGNTEAFF.

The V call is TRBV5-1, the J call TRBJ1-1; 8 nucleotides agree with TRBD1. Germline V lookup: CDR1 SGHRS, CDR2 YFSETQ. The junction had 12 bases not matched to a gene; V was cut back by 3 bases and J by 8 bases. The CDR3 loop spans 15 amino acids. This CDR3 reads CASSSRTGPLSEAFF. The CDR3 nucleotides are TGCGCCAGCAGCTCGAGGACAGGGCCCCTTTCAGAAGCTTTCTTT.

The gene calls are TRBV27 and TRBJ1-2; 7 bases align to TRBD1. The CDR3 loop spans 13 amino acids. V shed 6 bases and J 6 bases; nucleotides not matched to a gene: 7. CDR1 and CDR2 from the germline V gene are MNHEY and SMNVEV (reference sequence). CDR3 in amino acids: CASSRQGLNGYTF. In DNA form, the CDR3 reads TGTGCCAGCAGCAGACAGGGTTTGAATGGCTACACCTTC.

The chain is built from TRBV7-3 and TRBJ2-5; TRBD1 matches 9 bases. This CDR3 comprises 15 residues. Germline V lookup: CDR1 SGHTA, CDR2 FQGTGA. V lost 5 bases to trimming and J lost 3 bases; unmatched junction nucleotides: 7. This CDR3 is CASSGIGTGKETQYF. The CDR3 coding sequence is TGTGCCAGCAGCGGGATCGGGACAGGGAAAGAGACCCAGTACTTC.

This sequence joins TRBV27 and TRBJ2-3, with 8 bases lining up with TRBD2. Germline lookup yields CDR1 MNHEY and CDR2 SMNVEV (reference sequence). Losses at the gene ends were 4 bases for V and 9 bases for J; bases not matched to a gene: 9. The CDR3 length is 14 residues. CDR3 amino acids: CASSSPGLGVTQYF. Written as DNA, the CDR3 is TGTGCCAGCAGTTCGCCGGGACTAGGAGTCACGCAGTATTTT.

The DNA for the CDR3 is TGTGCCAGCACCCGGGGGGCTTCTTCAACTAATGAAAAACTGTTTTTT. Protein: CASTRGASSTNEKLFF. The V gene is TRBV5-4, the J gene TRBJ1-4; D may be TRBD1 (6 bases). Germline CDR1 SGHNT, CDR2 YYREEE (reference sequence). Deletions cut 6 bases from V and 0 bases from J, with 15 bases between. This CDR3 is 16 amino acids long.

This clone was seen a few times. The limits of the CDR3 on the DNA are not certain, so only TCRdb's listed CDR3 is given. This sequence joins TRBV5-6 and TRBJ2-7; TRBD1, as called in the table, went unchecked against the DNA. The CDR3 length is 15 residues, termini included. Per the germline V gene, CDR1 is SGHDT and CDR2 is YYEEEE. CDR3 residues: CASSFLWDSTYEQYF.

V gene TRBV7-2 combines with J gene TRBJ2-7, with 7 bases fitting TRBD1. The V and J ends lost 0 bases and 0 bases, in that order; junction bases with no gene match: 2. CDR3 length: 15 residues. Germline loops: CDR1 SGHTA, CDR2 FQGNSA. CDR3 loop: CASSLATGVSYEQYF. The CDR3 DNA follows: TGTGCCAGCAGCTTAGCAACAGGGGTCTCCTACGAGCAGTACTTC.

In DNA, the CDR3 is TGCGCCAGCAGCCATGGAGCGGGGTACCAAGAGACCCAGTACTTC. Its protein product is CASSHGAGYQETQYF. This sequence joins TRBV4-1 and TRBJ2-5; TRBD2 matches at 7 bases. The CDR3 is made up of 15 amino acids. After removal of 3 bases from V and 0 bases from J, the junction contained 4 bases not matched to a gene. CDR1 is MGHRA and CDR2 is YSYEKL in the germline V gene.